The source of this TCR beta chain is a study of regulatory T cells in long-lasting Graves disease. Study as a whole: Graves' patients diagnosed newly had used antithyroid drugs under 3 months.

Arm-PCR of CDR3 regions and iRepertoire HTBI primers were the basis on which TCR beta libraries were built. MiXCR, run by TCRdb on the multiplex PCR reads, gives a single entry per CDR3 protein. This table has approximately 300,000 distinct CDR3 sequences, roughly 18% appearing once. Remarks on this clonotype: Its antigen is undetermined.

General study results and limits: Samples came from peripheral blood alone, without thyroid tissue.

The time point here: newly diagnosed GD, antithyroid drugs for less than 3 months. Making the TCR library involved RNA that had been extracted from PBMCs. Sample: peripheral blood mononuclear cells (PBMCs), taken at new diagnosis, from a patient treated with antithyroid drugs. The sequence was collected from a female donor with Graves disease.

The DNA for the CDR3 is TGTGCCAGCAAGAGGACCGAGCGAGCTTTCTTT. It is translated as CASKRTERAFF. The chain employs TRBV6-1 and TRBJ1-1, with D unclear. The germline V gene has CDR1 MNHNS and CDR2 SASEGT. Between the trimmed V and J ends, which lost 7 bases and 10 bases, there was a span of 13 bases. This CDR3 has 11 amino acids.